This TCR beta chain comes out of a study of shared clonotypes between healthy human individuals. Study observations and caveats: The study generally estimated greater richness for naive than memory subsets.

The CDR3 runs 13 residues. Germline V lookup: CDR1 MNHEY, CDR2 SMNVEV (reference sequence). The trim removed 5 bases at V and 7 bases at J, leaving 7 bases unmatched. Naive CD8 cells were CD45RO-negative, positively selected for CCR7, excluding terminally differentiated effector memory CD45RA+ cells. Sequencing used immunoSEQ multiplex PCR; TCRdb keeps in-frame clones, though not all of them. This sample carries around 1.9 million clones, 90% to 95% of them seen once, and the ten largest clones take over 1.5%. Turning to this clone: Its target is not known.

The chain has TRBV27 and TRBJ2-7, with 8 positions matching TRBD1. The sample comprised naive CD8+ T cells from PBMCs. The sequence was collected from a man aged 18 to 35 in good health. Some clones in this sample may be carry-over from other donors' samples. The CDR3 loop is CASSLAGGWEQYF. The DNA of the CDR3 is TGTGCCAGCAGTCTCGCAGGGGGCTGGGAGCAGTACTTC.